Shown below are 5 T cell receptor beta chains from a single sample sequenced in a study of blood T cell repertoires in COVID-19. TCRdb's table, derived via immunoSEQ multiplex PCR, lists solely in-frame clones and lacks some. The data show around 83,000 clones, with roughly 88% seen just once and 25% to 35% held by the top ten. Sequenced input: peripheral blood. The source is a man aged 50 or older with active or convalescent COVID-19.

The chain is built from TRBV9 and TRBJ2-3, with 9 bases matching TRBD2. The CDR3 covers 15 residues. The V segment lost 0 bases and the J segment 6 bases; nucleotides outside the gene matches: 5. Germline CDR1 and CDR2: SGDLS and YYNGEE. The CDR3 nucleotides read TGTGCCAGCAGCGTAGGCGGGGGGGCCCCGGATACGCAGTATTTT. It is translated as CASSVGGGAPDTQYF. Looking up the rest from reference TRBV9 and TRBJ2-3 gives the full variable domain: DSGVTQTPKHLITATGQRVTLRCSPRSGDLSVYWYQQSLDQGLQFLIQYYNGEERAKGNILERFSAQQFPDLHSELNLSSLELGDSALYFCASSVGGGAPDTQYFGPGTRLTVL.

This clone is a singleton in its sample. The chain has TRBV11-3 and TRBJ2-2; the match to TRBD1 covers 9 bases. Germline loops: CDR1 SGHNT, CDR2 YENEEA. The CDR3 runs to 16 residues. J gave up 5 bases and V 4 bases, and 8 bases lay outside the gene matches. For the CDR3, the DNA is TGTGCCAGCAGCTCGGTAGGGACAGGGAAAACCGGGGAGCTGTTTTTT. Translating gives CASSSVGTGKTGELFF.

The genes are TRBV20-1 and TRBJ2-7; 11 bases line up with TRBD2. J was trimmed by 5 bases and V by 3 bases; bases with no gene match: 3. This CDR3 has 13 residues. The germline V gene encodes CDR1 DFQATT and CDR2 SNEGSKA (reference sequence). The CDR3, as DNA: TGCAGTGCTAGTAGCGGGAGGGCCGACGAGCAGTACTTC. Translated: CSASSGRADEQYF.

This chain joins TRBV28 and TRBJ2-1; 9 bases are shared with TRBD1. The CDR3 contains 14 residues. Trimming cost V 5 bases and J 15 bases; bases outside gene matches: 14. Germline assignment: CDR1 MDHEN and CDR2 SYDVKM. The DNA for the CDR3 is TGTGCCAGCAGTCTCACCAAACAGGGGGCCGAGATGTTCTTC. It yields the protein CASSLTKQGAEMFF. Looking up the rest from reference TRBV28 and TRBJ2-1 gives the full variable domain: DVKVTQSSRYLVKRTGEKVFLECVQDMDHENMFWYRQDPGLGLRLIYFSYDVKMKEKGDIPEGYSVSREKKERFSLILESASTNQTSMYLCASSLTKQGAEMFFGPGTRLTVL.

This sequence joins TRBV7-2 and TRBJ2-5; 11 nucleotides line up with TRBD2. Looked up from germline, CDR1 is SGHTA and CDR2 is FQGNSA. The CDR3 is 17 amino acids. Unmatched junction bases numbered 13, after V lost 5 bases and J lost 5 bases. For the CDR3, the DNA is TGTGCCAGCAGCACCCCAGGTGGTAGCGGGGGGGCTGAGACCCAGTACTTC. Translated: CASSTPGGSGGAETQYF. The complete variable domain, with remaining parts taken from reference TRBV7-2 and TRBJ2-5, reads GAGVSQSPSNKVTEKGKDVELRCDPISGHTALYWYRQSLGQGLEFLIYFQGNSAPDKSGLPSDRFSAERTGGSVSTLTIQRTQQEDSAVYLCASSTPGGSGGAETQYFGPGTRLLVL.